The entry below describes one T cell receptor (beta chain). Its cognate antigen is unknown. This specimen belongs to a study of graft-versus-host responses after intestinal transplantation. Study overall: Among the recipients, all got anti-thymocyte globulin induction and then tacrolimus and steroids for approximately 3 years. Study-wide results and limits: GvH clones were identified in recipient marrow, with some first appearing in ileum or blood.

Sequenced by immunoSEQ multiplex PCR; TCRdb stores in-frame clones only, minus some. The sample has some 14,000 clones, approximately 84% seen once. The CDR3 sequence is 14 residues long. Germline-derived CDR1 and CDR2 are LGHNA and YNFKEQ. V lost 2 bases and J lost 1, with 9 bases in between. The sample here was PBMCs, taken after intestinal transplantation. The receptor's source is a human patient who received an intestinal transplant, so some T cells may come from the graft donor. The chain carries TRBV4-2 and TRBJ2-7; no clear D. The CDR3 DNA sequence: TGTGCCAGCAGCCAACCATCCCAATCCTACGAGCAGTACTTC. Protein: CASSQPSQSYEQYF.